The next 26 T cell receptor beta chains were all read from a single sample in a study of CXCR3-negative and CXCR3-positive naive CD8 T cells. Study-wide results and caveats: CXCR3-positive naive cells carried more hydrophobic TRB CDR3s than CXCR3-negative ones.

What these receptors recognize is not known. With UMI labels, 5' RACE was used to prepare the TRB cDNA libraries. For each CDR3 protein, TCRdb gives one entry from its re-call of the 5' RACE reads, without DNA. The sample has 90,000 to 150,000 distinct CDR3 sequences. Sequencing was done on a sample of naive CXCR3+ CD8+ T cells from blood. As to subset: CD45RO-CCR7+CD27+CD95- naive CD8+ T cells expressing CXCR3 (TNR3+). The receptor set was obtained from a human donor in good health. Some clones in this sample may be carry-over from other donors' samples.

This chain uses TRBV20-1 with TRBJ1-3; TCRdb indicates TRBD1, and absent DNA this call remains unverified. Looked up from germline, CDR1 is DFQATT and CDR2 is SNEGSKA (reference sequence). The CDR3 sequence is 14 residues long. CDR3 loop: CSALIPGQGNTIYF.

The chain uses TRBV7-9 and TRBJ2-1. From germline, CDR1 is SEHNR and CDR2 FQNEAQ (reference sequence). This CDR3 is 15 amino acids long. The CDR3 sequence: CASSLTTSTYNEQFF. The variable domain in full, completed from reference TRBV7-9 and TRBJ2-1, reads DTGVSQNPRHKITKRGQNVTFRCDPISEHNRLYWYRQTLGQGPEFLTYFQNEAQLEKSRLLSDRFSAERPKGSFSTLEIQRTEQGDSAMYLCASSLTTSTYNEQFFGPGTRLTVL.

This chain uses TRBV29-1 with TRBJ2-7; TCRdb designates TRBD2, a call that cannot be tested without DNA. Germline CDR1 is SQVTM and CDR2 is ANQGSEA. The CDR3 loop spans 14 amino acids. The CDR3 is CSVTGLAGSDEQYF.

The CDR3 is CASSPRGSTSYNEQFF. The rearrangement uses TRBV12-3 or TRBV12-4 and TRBJ2-1; TCRdb names TRBD2, which stays unverified in the absence of DNA. The CDR3 loop spans 16 amino acids.

The J gene is TRBJ1-4, the V gene TRBV28. The germline gives CDR1 MDHEN, CDR2 SYDVKM. The CDR3 is 14 amino acids. The CDR3: CASSLEGSDEKLFF.

The V and J genes are TRBV7-9 and TRBJ1-2. The length of the CDR3 is 13 residues. Germline CDR1 is SEHNR and CDR2 is FQNEAQ (reference sequence). CDR3 residues: CASSLWSNYGYTF. Full variable domain (missing parts from reference TRBV7-9 and TRBJ1-2): DTGVSQNPRHKITKRGQNVTFRCDPISEHNRLYWYRQTLGQGPEFLTYFQNEAQLEKSRLLSDRFSAERPKGSFSTLEIQRTEQGDSAMYLCASSLWSNYGYTFGSGTRLTVV.

The chain's CDR3 is CASSPPGTSSYNEQFF. The chain is built from TRBV7-3 and TRBJ2-1; TCRdb outputs TRBD2, but without DNA this stays unchecked. Germline V gene data show CDR1 as SGHTA and CDR2 as FQGTGA. The CDR3 sequence is 16 residues long.

The chain uses TRBV4-3 and TRBJ2-1. In germline, CDR1 is LGHNA, CDR2 YSLEER. CDR3 length: 16 amino acids. CDR3 sequence reads: CASSQDRRGSYNEQFF.

This sequence joins TRBV4-3 and TRBJ2-2; TCRdb lists TRBD2, though no DNA is available to test this call. In germline, CDR1 is LGHNA, CDR2 YSLEER. CDR3 size: 18 residues. The CDR3: CASSQDLIAGGPTGELFF.

The V gene is TRBV9, the J gene TRBJ2-3; TCRdb lists TRBD2, though no DNA is available to test this call. The length of the CDR3 is 17 residues. Per germline, CDR1 SGDLS and CDR2 YYNGEE. The CDR3 loop reads CASSEPTGLAGTDTQYF. Full variable domain (missing parts from reference TRBV9 and TRBJ2-3): DSGVTQTPKHLITATGQRVTLRCSPRSGDLSVYWYQQSLDQGLQFLIQYYNGEERAKGNILERFSAQQFPDLHSELNLSSLELGDSALYFCASSEPTGLAGTDTQYFGPGTRLTVL.

The rearrangement links TRBV7-9 to TRBJ1-3. Germline loops: CDR1 SEHNR, CDR2 FQNEAQ (reference sequence). This CDR3 is built from 15 residues. CDR3 in amino acids: CASSSPRTTGNTIYF.

V usage is TRBV9 and J usage is TRBJ2-5. CDR1 is SGDLS and CDR2 is YYNGEE in the germline V gene. This CDR3 is 13 amino acids long. The CDR3 sequence is CASSVGGGETQYF.

The genes are TRBV27 and TRBJ1-6; TCRdb gives TRBD1 as the D gene, but with no DNA this cannot be confirmed. Germline V gene data show CDR1 as MNHEY and CDR2 as SMNVEV (reference sequence). The CDR3 is made up of 12 amino acids. This CDR3 is CASSLPGWALHF.

The V call is TRBV25-1, the J call TRBJ1-5; TCRdb's D call of TRBD1 is untestable without DNA. The germline V gene has CDR1 MGHDK and CDR2 SYGVNS. CDR3 length: 16 amino acids. CDR3 in amino acids: CASSEAGQGINQPQHF.

The chain couples TRBV12-3 or TRBV12-4 to TRBJ1-5. This CDR3 has 13 amino acids. CDR3 sequence: CASSSSGNQPQHF.

V gene TRBV10-2 combines with J gene TRBJ1-5. Germline lookup yields CDR1 WSHSY and CDR2 SAAADI. This CDR3 has 13 residues. This CDR3 reads CASSDLDRWPQHF.

This chain connects TRBV23-1 to TRBJ2-5; the TCRdb call, TRBD1, lacks DNA for checking. TRBV23-1 is designated an ORF whose function remains uncertain. CDR3 length: 14 amino acids. The CDR3 is CAKHPGHSQETQYF.

The genes are TRBV29-1 and TRBJ2-1. Germline CDR1 SQVTM, CDR2 ANQGSEA. CDR3 length: 12 amino acids. This CDR3 is CSVEDSGDEQFF.

V and J are TRBV12-3 or TRBV12-4 and TRBJ2-1; absent DNA, TCRdb's TRBD2 call cannot be checked. The CDR3 sequence is 16 residues long. CDR3 amino acids: CASSSSLLAGAGEQFF.

The rearrangement links TRBV5-1 to TRBJ2-5. This CDR3 comprises 16 residues. Germline assignment: CDR1 SGHRS and CDR2 YFSETQ. The CDR3 sequence: CASSLGGRIYQETQYF.

The chain uses TRBV4-1 and TRBJ2-7; TCRdb returns TRBD1, unconfirmable since there is no DNA. The CDR3 sequence is 13 residues long. CDR1 is MGHRA and CDR2 is YSYEKL in the germline V gene. The CDR3: CASSPRDAYEQYF.

The chain has TRBV9 and TRBJ2-1. In germline, CDR1 is SGDLS, CDR2 YYNGEE. The CDR3 is 16 amino acids. CDR3 loop: CASSPPSGGTYNEQFF.

The chain links TRBV28 to TRBJ1-1. The CDR3 spans 14 residues. Germline V gene data show CDR1 as MDHEN and CDR2 as SYDVKM. CDR3 amino acids: CASSLALTGTEAFF.

V is TRBV10-1 and J is TRBJ2-3; the D gene TCRdb calls, TRBD2, cannot be checked with no DNA. This CDR3 is 16 amino acids long. Germline CDR1 and CDR2: WNHNN and SYGVQD (reference sequence). CDR3 protein: CASSGRLAGAGDTQYF.

The chain uses TRBV9 and TRBJ1-2. Germline V CDR1 and CDR2: SGDLS, YYNGEE. CDR3 length: 17 residues. The CDR3 here is CASSAGPSRGANYGYTF.

The chain employs TRBV10-3 and TRBJ2-3; TCRdb's D call of TRBD2 is untestable without DNA. CDR3 length: 15 amino acids. Germline-derived CDR1 and CDR2 are ENHRY and SYGVKD. CDR3 amino acids: CAIMSSGTPTDTQYF.